This T cell receptor (beta chain) was sequenced in a study of OX40 agonist ivuxolimab in advanced cancers. At the level of the whole study: Ivuxolimab, which targeted the costimulatory receptor OX40 (CD134), was an agonistic, fully human IgG2 monoclonal antibody. Intravenous ivuxolimab was administered to patients every 2 weeks at six dose levels: 0.01, 0.1, 0.3, 1.5, 3 and 10 mg/kg. Of the roughly 51 dose-escalation patients, hepatocellular carcinoma was present in about 20, melanoma in about 15, renal cell carcinoma in 9 and head and neck cancer in 9. In the dose-escalation cohort, 82.7% of patients were male, and the mean age was 60 years with a range of roughly 20 to 85. Prior anti-PD-1, anti-PD-L1 or anti-CTLA-4 therapy was permitted, and approximately 42% of dose-escalation patients had received checkpoint inhibitors. Partial responses occurred in three dose-escalation patients: two with cutaneous melanoma and one with hepatocellular carcinoma. The purpose of peripheral TCRbeta sequencing was to test whether ivuxolimab changed TCR sequence diversity and led to clonal T-cell expansion. The paper describes the monotherapy dose-escalation part (N ≈ 52 patients) of the phase I trial of ivuxolimab.

A note on this clone: Its binding antigen is unknown. No much larger clonotype is one base removed from it; base qualities were not supplied.

For sequencing of the TCRbeta CDR3 region, genomic DNA was extracted from the sorted cells. TCRbeta CDR3 regions were sequenced using the immunoSEQ Assay. The clones in this table, taken by TCRdb from immuneACCESS, are in-frame only. Not every clone is retained; where verified, under half of the shortfall comes from an unresolved V gene, and the cause of the rest is unknown. Present in this sample are about 50,000 clones, approximately 86% of which were seen just once. More than 13% of the sample rests with the top ten. The trial excluded patients who had a history of autoimmune disease or were on systemic immunosuppression. Peripheral blood for TCR sequencing was drawn from every dose cohort at baseline, at cycle 4 day 1 and at cycle 7 day 1. The samples were taken from a phase I, first-in-human, multicenter, open-label dose-escalation trial of ivuxolimab. Adults with locally advanced or metastatic head and neck squamous cell, hepatocellular, melanoma or renal cell carcinoma were enrolled in the trial. CD4+ and CD8+ T cells were sorted separately from peripheral blood before TCR sequencing.

The CDR3, cysteine through phenylalanine, is 11 amino acids long. The read is trimmed to its CDR3 DNA, 33 bases read in frame from base 1. As encoded in the germline V gene, CDR1 is MRHNA while CDR2 is SNTAGT. V is cut by 10 bases and J by 4 bases, and the space between the germline ends is 10 bases. Overall study outcomes, separate from this receptor: At doses of 0.1 to 3.0 mg/kg, clonal expansion of both CD4+ and CD8+ T cells in blood was seen between baseline and week 6. In the 0.1-3.0 mg/kg groups, partial responders were among the patients with the lowest normalized peripheral clonal expansion, particularly in CD8+ T cells. On average, CD8+ T cells showed more expanded clones than CD4+ T cells after ivuxolimab. The antigen specificity of the clonally expanded peripheral T cells was not determined. Low levels of normalized T-cell clonal expansion were also shown by some nonresponding patients.

This receptor was taken from an adult with an advanced solid tumor such as melanoma, head and neck, liver or kidney cancer. Recombination connected TRBV6-4 to TRBJ1-1, with no confidently assigned D gene. The sequences come from CD4+ or CD8+ T cells sorted from blood, collected in a trial of the OX40 agonist ivuxolimab. This receptor has the CDR3 CATRLGTEAFF. The nucleotide sequence reads as follows: TGTGCCACCCGTTTGGGCACTGAAGCTTTCTTT.